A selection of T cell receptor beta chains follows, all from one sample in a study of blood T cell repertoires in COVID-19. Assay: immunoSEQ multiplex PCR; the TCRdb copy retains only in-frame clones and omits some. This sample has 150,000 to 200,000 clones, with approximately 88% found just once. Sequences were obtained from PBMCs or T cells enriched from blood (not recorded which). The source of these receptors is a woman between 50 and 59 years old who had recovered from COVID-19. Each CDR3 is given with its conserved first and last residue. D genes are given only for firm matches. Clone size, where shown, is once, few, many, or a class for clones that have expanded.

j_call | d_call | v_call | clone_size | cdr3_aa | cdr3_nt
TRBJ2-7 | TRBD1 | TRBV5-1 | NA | CASSVDSGTAHLEQYF | TGCGCCAGCAGCGTCGATTCCGGGACAGCCCACCTCGAGCAGTACTTC
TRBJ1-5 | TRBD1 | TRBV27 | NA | CASSLIGTGWNQPQHF | TGTGCCAGCAGTTTAATTGGGACAGGGTGGAATCAGCCCCAGCATTTT
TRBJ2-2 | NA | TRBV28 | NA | CASSQGGLGNGELFF | TGTGCCAGCAGTCAGGGGGGTTTAGGGAACGGGGAGCTGTTTTTT
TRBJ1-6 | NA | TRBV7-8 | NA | CASSLVGGQNSPLHF | TGTGCCAGCAGCTTAGTAGGAGGACAGAATTCACCCCTCCACTTT
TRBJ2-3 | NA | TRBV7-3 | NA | CASSLRQNTDTQYF | TGTGCCAGCAGCTTAAGGCAGAACACAGATACGCAGTATTTT
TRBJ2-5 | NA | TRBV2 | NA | CASSDQTANGRETQYF | TGTGCCAGCAGTGACCAGACAGCAAATGGTCGGGAGACCCAGTACTTC
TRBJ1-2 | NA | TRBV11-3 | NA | CASSLDAGKDYGYTF | TGTGCCAGCAGCTTAGACGCAGGGAAGGACTATGGCTACACCTTC
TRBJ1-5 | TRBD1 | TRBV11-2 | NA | CASSPDRGGQPQHF | TGTGCCAGCAGCCCGGACAGGGGAGGCCAGCCCCAGCATTTT
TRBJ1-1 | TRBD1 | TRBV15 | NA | CATRPGQRNTEAFF | TGTGCCACCAGACCGGGACAGAGGAACACTGAAGCTTTCTTT
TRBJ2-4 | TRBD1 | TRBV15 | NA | CATRRDRGLSNIQYF | TGTGCCACCAGAAGAGACAGGGGGCTTTCAAACATTCAGTACTTC
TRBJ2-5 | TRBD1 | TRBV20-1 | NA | CSASNGQGTETQYF | TGCAGTGCTAGTAACGGACAGGGTACAGAGACCCAGTACTTC
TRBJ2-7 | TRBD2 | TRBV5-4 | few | CASSILAGGYEQYF | TGTGCCAGCAGCATTCTAGCGGGGGGATACGAGCAGTACTTC
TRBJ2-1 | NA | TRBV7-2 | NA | CASSKRVNEQFF | TGTGCCAGCAGCAAGCGGGTCAATGAGCAGTTCTTC
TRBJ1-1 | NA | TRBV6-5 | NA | CASSYRGKNTEAFF | TGTGCCAGCAGTTACAGGGGCAAGAACACTGAAGCTTTCTTT
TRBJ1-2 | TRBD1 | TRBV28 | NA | CASRRDRAINGYTF | TGTGCCAGCAGGCGGGACAGGGCTATCAATGGCTACACCTTC
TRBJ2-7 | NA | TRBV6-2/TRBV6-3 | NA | CASSYSAPYEQYF | TGTGCCAGCAGTTACTCGGCTCCCTACGAGCAGTACTTC
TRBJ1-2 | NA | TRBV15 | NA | CATRLETLFNYGYTF | TGTGCCACCAGGCTGGAGACTTTATTTAACTATGGCTACACCTTC
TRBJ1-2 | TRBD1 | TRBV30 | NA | CAWAPGQGYGYTF | TGTGCCTGGGCCCCGGGACAGGGCTATGGCTACACCTTC
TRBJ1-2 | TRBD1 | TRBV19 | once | CASSSGQGVRGFLSYTF | TGTGCCAGTAGTTCGGGACAGGGGGTGAGAGGGTTTCTAAGCTACACCTTC
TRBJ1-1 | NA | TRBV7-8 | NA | CASSFIGGTEAFF | TGTGCCAGCAGCTTCATAGGGGGCACTGAAGCTTTCTTT
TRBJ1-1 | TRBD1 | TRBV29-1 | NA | CSVTTGLNTEAFF | TGCAGCGTAACGACAGGGCTGAACACTGAAGCTTTCTTT
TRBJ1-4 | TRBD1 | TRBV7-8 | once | CASSSRQGVEKLFF | TGTGCCAGCAGCTCCCGACAGGGTGTCGAAAAACTGTTTTTT
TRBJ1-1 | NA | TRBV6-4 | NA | CASSATATWGTEAFF | TGTGCCAGCAGTGCGACAGCAACTTGGGGCACTGAAGCTTTCTTT
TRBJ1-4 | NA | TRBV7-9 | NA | CASSYKREKLFF | TGTGCCAGCAGCTATAAACGGGAAAAACTGTTTTTT
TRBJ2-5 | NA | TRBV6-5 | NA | CASSLHSQETQYF | TGTGCCAGCAGTTTGCACTCTCAAGAGACCCAGTACTTC
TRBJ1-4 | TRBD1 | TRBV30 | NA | CAWGQGEKLFF | TGTGCCTGGGGACAGGGTGAAAAACTGTTTTTT
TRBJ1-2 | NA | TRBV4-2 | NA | CASSREAANYGYTF | TGTGCCAGCAGTCGGGAGGCGGCTAACTATGGCTACACCTTC
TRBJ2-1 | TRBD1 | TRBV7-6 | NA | CASSLGQPTYNEQFF | TGTGCCAGCAGCTTGGGACAGCCAACCTACAATGAGCAGTTCTTC
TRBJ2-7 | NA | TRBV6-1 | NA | CASSLRQTPGEQYF | TGTGCCAGCTCGTTGAGACAGACGCCTGGGGAGCAGTACTTC
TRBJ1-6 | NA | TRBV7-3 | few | CASSSRTGGISPLHF | TGTGCCAGCAGCTCCCGGACGGGAGGAATATCACCCCTCCACTTT
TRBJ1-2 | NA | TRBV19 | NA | CASSPVPGGGYTF | TGTGCCAGTAGTCCGGTACCGGGCGGGGGCTACACCTTC
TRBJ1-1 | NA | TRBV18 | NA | CASSPSGNTEAFF | TGTGCCAGCTCACCAAGCGGGAACACTGAAGCTTTCTTT
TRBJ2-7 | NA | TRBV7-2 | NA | CASSLSGSSYEQYF | TGTGCCAGCAGCTTATCGGGTAGCTCCTACGAGCAGTACTTC
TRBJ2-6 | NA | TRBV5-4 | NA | CASSLWGAGANVLTF | TGTGCCAGCAGCTTATGGGGAGCTGGGGCCAACGTCCTGACTTTC
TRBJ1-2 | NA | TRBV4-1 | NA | CASSQAWGDGGYTF | TGCGCCAGCAGCCAAGCGTGGGGGGACGGTGGCTACACCTTC
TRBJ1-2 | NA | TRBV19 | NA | CASREGLGGYTF | TGTGCCAGTAGGGAGGGGCTCGGTGGCTACACCTTC
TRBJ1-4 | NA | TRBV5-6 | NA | CASSPGLRTANEKLFF | TGTGCCAGCAGCCCAGGGCTGAGGACAGCGAATGAAAAACTGTTTTTT
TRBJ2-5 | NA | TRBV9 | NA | CASSVWGRDTQETQYF | TGTGCCAGCAGCGTTTGGGGTCGGGACACCCAAGAGACCCAGTACTTC
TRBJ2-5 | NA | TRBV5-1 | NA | CASSLVAGVQETQYF | TGCGCCAGCAGCTTGGTTGCAGGGGTGCAAGAGACCCAGTACTTC
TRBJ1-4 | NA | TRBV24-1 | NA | CATSEGTDPTNEKLFF | TGTGCCACCAGCGAGGGAACCGATCCAACTAATGAAAAACTGTTTTTT
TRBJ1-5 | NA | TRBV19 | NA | CASSIQGYDQPQHF | TGTGCCAGTAGTATTCAGGGGTACGATCAGCCCCAGCATTTT
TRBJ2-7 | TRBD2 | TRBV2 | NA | CASRQGTNYYEQYF | TGTGCCAGCAGGCAAGGGACTAACTACTACGAGCAGTACTTC
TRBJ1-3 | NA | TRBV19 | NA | CASSRTTAGNTIYF | TGTGCCAGTAGTCGGACAACGGCCGGAAACACCATATATTTT
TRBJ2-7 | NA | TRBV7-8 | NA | CASSLGAAGNPYEQYF | TGTGCCAGCAGCTTAGGTGCGGCAGGGAATCCCTACGAGCAGTACTTC
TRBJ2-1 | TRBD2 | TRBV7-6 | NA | CASRGAGGPHNEQFF | TGTGCCAGCAGGGGAGCGGGGGGGCCCCACAATGAGCAGTTCTTC
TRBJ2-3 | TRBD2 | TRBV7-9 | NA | CASSQKRGRITDTQYF | TGTGCCAGCAGTCAAAAGCGGGGGCGCATAACAGATACGCAGTATTTT
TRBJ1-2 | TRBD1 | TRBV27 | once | CASSRQGVEYGYTF | TGTGCCAGCAGTCGACAGGGGGTCGAATATGGCTACACCTTC
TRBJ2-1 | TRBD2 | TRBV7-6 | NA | CASSRSGGTADNEQFF | TGTGCCAGCAGCCGTAGCGGGGGCACCGCGGACAATGAGCAGTTCTTC
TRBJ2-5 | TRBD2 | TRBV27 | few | CASSLRSGGGIETQYF | TGTGCCAGCAGTTTGAGAAGCGGGGGGGGTATTGAGACCCAGTACTTC
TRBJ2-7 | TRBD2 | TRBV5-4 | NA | CASSLVGGGAYEQYF | TGTGCCAGCAGCTTGGTCGGCGGGGGGGCCTACGAGCAGTACTTC